The clone carrying this T cell receptor (beta chain) was found a few times. These data originate in a study of CD8+ T cells in alopecia areata. Trimming removed 0 bases from V and 4 bases from J, with 4 bases in between. The CDR3 sequence is 13 residues long. Germline V CDR1 and CDR2: GTSNPN, SVGIG (reference sequence). The authors extracted RNA and reverse transcribed it into cDNA as the sequencing template. Only in-frame clones appear in the TCRdb table, and some are missing; sequencing was by immunoSEQ multiplex PCR. The table lists 120,000 to 150,000 clones, more than 45% of them singletons. Sample: CD4+ T cells sorted from blood. The chain carries TRBV30 and TRBJ2-6; D not resolved. The sequence was collected from a human donor with alopecia areata. This CDR3 reads CAWSVAGANVLTF. The CDR3 nucleotides are TGTGCCTGGAGTGTAGCCGGGGCCAACGTCCTGACTTTC.